The following is a T cell receptor (beta chain) sequence with its context. The CDR3 loop spans 14 amino acids. Trimming removed 1 base at V and 7 bases at J, with 13 bases between. Then a second PCR, running roughly 7 to 11 cycles, was carried out with a sample-barcoded 5' primer and a J-beta primer mix. TCRdb analysed the 5' RACE reads with MiXCR anew, one entry per CDR3 protein. The table has 500,000 to 650,000 distinct CDR3 sequences, approximately 26% seen once. These data come from a study of blood T cells in healthy people across ages. Separately, the same data were catalogued under a study of T cells of mothers and their children.

The clonotype was recovered from a boy between 2 and 10 years old in good health. This rearrangement joins TRBV12-3 or TRBV12-4 to TRBJ1-1, with no clear D. Sequenced input: blood. For the CDR3, the DNA is TGTGCCAGCAGTTTAGAAGGCCGGAATTTTGAAGCTTTCTTT. The encoded protein is CASSLEGRNFEAFF.